Listed here are 10 T cell receptor beta chains from one sample, sequenced in a study of OX40 agonist ivuxolimab in advanced cancers. TCRdb keeps only in-frame clones here, not all; method: immunoSEQ multiplex PCR. The data show 74,000 or so clones, roughly 93% seen once. The material was CD4+ or CD8+ T cells sorted from blood, obtained in a trial of the OX40 agonist ivuxolimab. All receptors come from an adult with an advanced solid tumor such as melanoma, head and neck, liver or kidney cancer.

This chain connects TRBV5-1 to TRBJ2-5; D unresolved. The CDR3 is 13 amino acids. Germline CDR1 reads SGHRS; CDR2 reads YFSETQ. Trimming cost V 1 base and J 0 bases, with 4 bases left between them. CDR3 sequence: CASSLRDQETQYF. The DNA of the CDR3 is TGCGCCAGCAGCTTGAGGGACCAAGAGACCCAGTACTTC.

This clone was picked up a small number of times. This CDR3 is also generated by other DNA sequences in the sample. The chain couples TRBV5-1 to TRBJ2-2; D gene unclear. Germline V CDR1 and CDR2: SGHRS, YFSETQ. CDR3 length equals 12 residues. V lost 2 bases to trimming and J lost 2 bases, with 1 base between them. Here the CDR3 DNA reads TGCGCCAGCAGCTTCAACACCGGGGAGCTGTTTTTT. Its translation is CASSFNTGELFF.

The rearrangement links TRBV5-4 to TRBJ2-7; 7 bases line up with TRBD1. Germline V gene data show CDR1 as SGHNT and CDR2 as YYREEE (reference sequence). The CDR3 runs to 16 residues. V was pared by 4 bases and J by 0 bases, with 10 bases of the junction left unmatched. CDR3 protein: CASSLGAGQVSYEQYF. In DNA form, the CDR3 reads TGTGCCAGCAGCCTCGGGGCAGGACAGGTCTCCTACGAGCAGTACTTC.

The chain links TRBV9 to TRBJ1-2; TRBD1 agrees at 10 bases. The length of the CDR3 is 15 residues. Per the germline V gene, CDR1 is SGDLS and CDR2 is YYNGEE. The trim removed 3 bases at V and 8 bases at J, leaving 10 bases unmatched. CDR3 in amino acids: CASSGIPGQGIGYTF. The CDR3 nucleotides read TGTGCCAGCAGCGGGATACCGGGACAGGGGATCGGCTACACCTTC.

The V gene is TRBV27, the J gene TRBJ1-5, with D maybe TRBD1 (6 bases). Germline-derived CDR1 and CDR2 are MNHEY and SMNVEV (reference sequence). The V end lost 5 bases, the J end lost 0 bases, and 17 bases lay between the germline ends. The CDR3 length is 17 residues. The CDR3 here is CASSPSLGGVSNQPQHF. The CDR3 coding sequence is TGTGCCAGCAGTCCAAGCCTAGGGGGGGTTAGCAATCAGCCCCAGCATTTT.

The chain recombines TRBV19 with TRBJ1-6, with a weak D call TRBD1 (5 bases). V was clipped by 8 bases and J by 9 bases, with 20 bases between them. This CDR3 contains 15 residues. Germline CDR1 LNHDA, CDR2 SQIVND (reference sequence). In DNA, the CDR3 is TGTGCCAGTCAGACTAAGGGGACCTTCGCTTCACCCCTCCACTTT. This encodes CASQTKGTFASPLHF.

The chain joins TRBV7-2 to TRBJ1-2; 7 bases fit TRBD1. Trimming at V came to 5 bases and at J to 4 bases, leaving 4 bases not matched to a gene. This CDR3 is built from 13 residues. Germline CDR1 is SGHTA and CDR2 is FQGNSA. As DNA, the CDR3 is TGTGCCAGCAGCGTAGGGGGCGCCTATGGCTACACCTTC. The encoded protein is CASSVGGAYGYTF.

The chain's CDR3 is CASSQEIIAVGGYTF. The CDR3, as DNA: TGCGCCAGCAGCCAAGAAATAATAGCGGTGGGTGGCTACACCTTC. The chain combines TRBV4-3 with TRBJ1-2; D remains unclear. This CDR3 spans 15 amino acids. Looked up from germline, CDR1 is LGHNA and CDR2 is YSLEER. Trimming cost V 0 bases and J 7 bases, with 15 bases left between them.

The V gene is TRBV6-1, the J gene TRBJ2-1; D possibly uses TRBD1 or TRBD2 (5 bases each). V was pared by 8 bases and J by 4 bases, with 12 bases between. Germline CDR1 MNHNS, CDR2 SASEGT. The CDR3 has 13 residues. The CDR3 DNA sequence: TGTGCCAGCTGGGACGACTTGTACAATGAGCAGTTCTTC. It encodes CASWDDLYNEQFF.

Only one count was recorded for this clone. This chain uses TRBV5-4 with TRBJ2-7; tentative D call: TRBD2 (5 bases). Germline CDR1 SGHNT, CDR2 YYREEE (reference sequence). This CDR3 region has 14 residues. The ends were cut back, 4 bases at V and 5 bases at J, with 16 bases in the middle. CDR3 sequence (DNA): TGTGCCAGCAGCCCCCAACTAGGAATCGACGAGCAGTACTTC. Residues: CASSPQLGIDEQYF.